This passage covers 32 T cell receptor beta chains from one sample sequenced in a study of shared clonotypes between healthy human individuals. Repertoires were generated with immunoSEQ multiplex PCR, while TCRdb's copy carries only in-frame clones and drops some. The sample contains 2 million to 2.5 million clones, more than 80% of which appear only once. The material sequenced was naive CD4+ T cells from PBMCs. Subset reported: CD45RA+ positively selected. These TCRs come from a man between 18 and 29 years old in good health. Some clones in this sample may be carry-over from other donors' samples.

This chain uses TRBV9 with TRBJ2-1; 9 nucleotides align to TRBD2. Germline V gives CDR1 SGDLS, CDR2 YYNGEE. V shed 2 bases, J shed 4 bases, and the junction held 13 bases outside the gene matches. CDR3 size: 18 residues. The CDR3, as DNA: TGTGCCAGCAGCGTGGATTTCAGCGGGAGGTTCTATTACAATGAGCAGTTCTTC. This codes for CASSVDFSGRFYYNEQFF.

V and J are TRBV28 and TRBJ1-4; 7 bases line up with TRBD1. V shed 8 bases, J shed 0 bases, and the junction held 6 bases outside the gene matches. The CDR3 runs to 15 residues. Germline V lookup: CDR1 MDHEN, CDR2 SYDVKM. The CDR3 is CASWGQPATNEKLFF. In DNA, the CDR3 is TGTGCCAGCTGGGGACAGCCCGCAACTAATGAAAAACTGTTTTTT. The full variable domain, with the rest looked up from reference TRBV28 and TRBJ1-4, is DVKVTQSSRYLVKRTGEKVFLECVQDMDHENMFWYRQDPGLGLRLIYFSYDVKMKEKGDIPEGYSVSREKKERFSLILESASTNQTSMYLCASWGQPATNEKLFFGSGTQLSVL.

This clone was detected once. The chain carries TRBV10-1 and TRBJ2-7; D uncertain. Trimming took 7 bases from V and 3 from J, leaving 10 bases between them. This CDR3 is built from 12 residues. Germline lookup yields CDR1 WNHNN and CDR2 SYGVQD (reference sequence). The CDR3 region is CASTGRCYEQYF. The CDR3 DNA follows: TGCGCCAGCACCGGACGGTGCTACGAGCAGTACTTC.

This chain uses TRBV10-3 with TRBJ2-1; D is possibly TRBD2 (6 bases). The germline V gene encodes CDR1 ENHRY and CDR2 SYGVKD. V lost 3 bases to trimming and J lost 3 bases, with 15 bases between them. The CDR3 runs 16 residues. The CDR3 DNA follows: TGTGCCATCAGTGACCCTGGCGGGAATTTCTACAATGAGCAGTTCTTC. Its translation is CAISDPGGNFYNEQFF.

As concerns this clone: In the same sample, other DNA sequences code for this CDR3. The V call is TRBV5-4, the J call TRBJ2-3; the D is unclear. This CDR3 contains 12 residues. The V and J ends lost 0 bases and 2 bases respectively, with 1 base between them. Germline V gene sequence: CDR1 SGHNT, CDR2 YYREEE (reference sequence). The CDR3 nucleotides read TGTGCCAGCAGCTTGGTCACAGATACGCAGTATTTT. Its protein product is CASSLVTDTQYF.

The chain uses TRBV30 and TRBJ1-1, with a tentative D call TRBD1 (5 bases). The CDR3 has 14 amino acids. Trimming took 4 bases from V and 5 from J, leaving 17 bases between them. Germline loops: CDR1 GTSNPN, CDR2 SVGIG (reference sequence). CDR3 sequence: CAWKAAGRTTEAFF. The CDR3 DNA follows: TGTGCCTGGAAGGCTGCAGGGCGGACGACTGAAGCTTTCTTT.

This clone was seen a single time. The CDR3 loop is CASSPHEGAGEQYF. In DNA form, the CDR3 reads TGTGCCAGCTCACCACACGAGGGGGCGGGCGAGCAGTACTTC. This chain links TRBV18 with TRBJ2-7; 7 nucleotides agree with TRBD1. Trimming cost V 1 base and J 6 bases; bases outside gene matches: 6. The germline V gene encodes CDR1 KGHSH and CDR2 LQKENI. The CDR3 extends over 14 amino acids.

The DNA for the CDR3 is TGCGCCAGCAGCCAAGAAAAACTGGTGACCTACGAGCAGTACTTC. As protein: CASSQEKLVTYEQYF. The gene calls are TRBV4-3 and TRBJ2-7; no reliable D call. Trimming took off 0 bases at V and 2 bases at J, with 11 bases between the two ends. In germline, CDR1 is LGHNA, CDR2 YSLEER. The CDR3 runs 15 residues.

The gene calls are TRBV2 and TRBJ1-2; D not certain. Trimming removed 7 bases from V and 4 bases from J, with 10 bases in between. The CDR3 totals 12 residues. CDR1 SNHLY and CDR2 FYNNEI come from the germline V gene. In DNA, the CDR3 is TGTGCCAGCACGGCCCTTCTCTATGGCTACACCTTC. Its translation: CASTALLYGYTF.

This sequence joins TRBV19 and TRBJ2-3; 12 nucleotides agree with TRBD1. V was pared by 6 bases and J by 4 bases, with 8 bases of the junction left unmatched. The CDR3 loop spans 16 amino acids. CDR1 LNHDA and CDR2 SQIVND come from the germline V gene (reference sequence). CDR3 sequence: CASSPLGTGGSDTQYF. As DNA, the CDR3 is TGTGCCAGTAGCCCCCTCGGGACAGGGGGCTCAGATACGCAGTATTTT.

The rearrangement joins TRBV19 to TRBJ1-5, with 7 bases aligning to TRBD1. Germline trimming cut 8 bases from V and 1 base from J; bases unmatched to any gene: 8. Germline V gene data show CDR1 as LNHDA and CDR2 as SQIVND (reference sequence). The CDR3 spans 15 residues. The CDR3 DNA reads TGTGCCAGTCGAACGGGACAGATAAGCAATCAGCCCCAGCATTTT. This translates into CASRTGQISNQPQHF.

The CDR3 DNA reads as TGTGCTAGTGGTTTGGCCGCGTTCGAGACCCAGTACTTC. Translating it yields CASGLAAFETQYF. This sequence joins TRBV12-5 and TRBJ2-5; D call uncertain. CDR1 and CDR2 (germline): LGHNT, FRNRAP. Trimming removed 1 base from V and 5 bases from J, with 8 bases in between. The CDR3 contains 13 residues.

The chain recombines TRBV28 with TRBJ1-1, with D maybe TRBD1 (6 bases). The CDR3 covers 14 residues. V lost 7 bases, J lost 8 bases, and 20 bases lay in between. Germline lookup yields CDR1 MDHEN and CDR2 SYDVKM. CDR3 protein: CASTFSGGAREAFF. The CDR3 DNA reads TGTGCCAGCACGTTTTCCGGGGGCGCGAGGGAAGCTTTCTTT. Combining the CDR3 with reference TRBV28 and TRBJ1-1 gives the whole variable domain DVKVTQSSRYLVKRTGEKVFLECVQDMDHENMFWYRQDPGLGLRLIYFSYDVKMKEKGDIPEGYSVSREKKERFSLILESASTNQTSMYLCASTFSGGAREAFFGQGTRLTVV.

The chain recombines TRBV5-1 with TRBJ2-7; 9 bases agree with TRBD2. V lost 0 bases and J lost 3; bases outside the gene matches: 4. The CDR3 extends over 15 amino acids. The germline gives CDR1 SGHRS, CDR2 YFSETQ. The CDR3 DNA reads TGCGCCAGCAGCTTGGAGGCGGGAGGGGACTACGAGCAGTACTTC. Amino acid sequence: CASSLEAGGDYEQYF.

V usage is TRBV25-1 and J usage is TRBJ1-3; D gene uncertain. The V end was cut by 6 bases, the J end by 3 bases, with 9 bases between. This CDR3 contains 13 residues. Germline V gene lookup returns CDR1 MGHDK and CDR2 SYGVNS. The CDR3 spells CASSPLYGNTIYF. As DNA, the CDR3 is TGTGCCAGCAGCCCCTTGTATGGAAACACCATATATTTT.

The genes are TRBV19 and TRBJ2-7, with TRBD1 matching 7 bases. The CDR3 length is 14 residues. The V segment lost 7 bases and the J segment 3 bases; nucleotides outside the gene matches: 9. CDR1 LNHDA and CDR2 SQIVND come from the germline V gene (reference sequence). The CDR3 spells CASNPGQVSYEQYF. Here the CDR3 DNA reads TGTGCCAGTAACCCAGGACAGGTGAGCTACGAGCAGTACTTC.

This rearrangement joins TRBV29-1 to TRBJ2-1; a possible D gene is TRBD2 (6 bases). The length of the CDR3 is 18 residues. Germline loops: CDR1 SQVTM, CDR2 ANQGSEA. V was shortened by 6 bases and J by 7 bases, with 31 bases between the two germline ends. The CDR3 sequence is CSVPPGLPIQYPANEQFF. In DNA form, the CDR3 reads TGCAGCGTACCACCGGGACTTCCTATCCAATATCCCGCTAATGAGCAGTTCTTC.

V gene TRBV5-6 combines with J gene TRBJ2-1, with D perhaps TRBD1 (6 bases). The CDR3 is 15 amino acids. Between the trimmed V and J ends, which lost 2 bases and 6 bases, there was a span of 15 bases. The germline gives CDR1 SGHDT, CDR2 YYEEEE. The CDR3 DNA sequence: TGTGCCAGCAGCTTAAGGAGCGGACAGTCCAATGAGCAGTTCTTC. Protein sequence: CASSLRSGQSNEQFF.

The chain is built from TRBV18 and TRBJ2-7, with D unclear. The CDR3 totals 14 residues. Germline CDR1 KGHSH, CDR2 LQKENI. Trimming removed 4 bases from V and 6 bases from J, with 16 bases in between. The DNA of the CDR3 is TGTGCCAGCTCACACGGAGAATACTTAACCGAGCAGTACTTC. Encoded protein: CASSHGEYLTEQYF.

This chain uses TRBV6-1 with TRBJ2-7; D is possibly TRBD1 (7 bases). Germline V gene lookup returns CDR1 MNHNS and CDR2 SASEGT. CDR3 length equals 14 residues. V lost 8 bases to trimming and J lost 1 base, with 15 bases between them. CDR3 DNA: TGTGCCAGCGGAGGGACAGTAAATTCCTACGAGCAGTACTTC. This sequence encodes CASGGTVNSYEQYF.

The chain recombines TRBV4-2 with TRBJ2-7; TRBD2 aligns across 9 bases. This CDR3 contains 16 residues. In germline, CDR1 is LGHNA, CDR2 YNFKEQ. Trimming removed 3 bases from V and 4 bases from J; junction bases left unmatched: 10. The CDR3 coding sequence is TGTGCCAGCAGCCAGGAGACTAGCGGCCGATCGTACGAGCAGTACTTC. Amino acids: CASSQETSGRSYEQYF.

V and J are TRBV28 and TRBJ1-1; D remains ambiguous. Germline CDR1 and CDR2: MDHEN and SYDVKM. The ends were cut back, 3 bases at V and 8 bases at J, with 10 bases in the middle. This CDR3 region has 12 residues. The CDR3: CASSLALREAFF. DNA of the CDR3: TGTGCCAGCAGTTTGGCCCTTAGGGAAGCTTTCTTT.

The DNA for the CDR3 is TGTGCCAGCAGTTACTCAACGGGGGCGAGTGGCTACACCTTC. Translating it yields CASSYSTGASGYTF. The chain is built from TRBV6-5 and TRBJ1-2, with D perhaps TRBD1 (6 bases). V shed 0 bases and J shed 7 bases, with 12 bases lying between them. This CDR3 is built from 14 residues. From germline, CDR1 is MNHEY and CDR2 SVGAGI.

This rearrangement joins TRBV27 to TRBJ1-3; 7 nucleotides agree with TRBD1. With V trimmed by 5 bases and J by 4 bases, 11 bases remained unmatched. The CDR3 is made up of 16 amino acids. From germline, CDR1 is MNHEY and CDR2 SMNVEV (reference sequence). DNA of the CDR3: TGTGCCAGCAGTAAATCGACAGGGAAAGGAGGAAACACCATATATTTT. It translates to CASSKSTGKGGNTIYF.

The chain joins TRBV13 to TRBJ2-5, with D possibly TRBD2 on 7 matching bases. CDR1 is PRHDT and CDR2 is FYEKMQ in the germline V gene (reference sequence). CDR3 length: 15 amino acids. V lost 7 bases, J lost 3 bases, and 18 bases lay in between. The CDR3 spells CASTHRTGGKETQYF. In DNA, the CDR3 is TGTGCCAGCACCCACCGGACGGGGGGCAAAGAGACCCAGTACTTC.

The chain links TRBV7-9 to TRBJ2-1, with a possible D match to TRBD2 (5 bases). Germline CDR1 is SEHNR and CDR2 is FQNEAQ (reference sequence). CDR3 length: 14 amino acids. V lost 0 bases and J lost 8, with 11 bases in between. DNA for the CDR3: TGTGCCAGCAGCTTAGCGAGGGTAGGATATGAGCAGTTCTTC. It codes for CASSLARVGYEQFF.

A single count supports this clone. The sample holds other DNA sequences that translate to the same CDR3. V usage is TRBV27 and J usage is TRBJ1-1, with D perhaps TRBD1 (6 bases). This CDR3 has 14 residues. Germline V gene lookup returns CDR1 MNHEY and CDR2 SMNVEV (reference sequence). Trimming took off 3 bases at V and 1 base at J, with 9 bases between the two ends. CDR3 amino acids: CASSLDRANTEAFF. The CDR3 DNA follows: TGTGCCAGCAGTTTGGACAGAGCGAACACTGAAGCTTTCTTT.

The chain recombines TRBV10-3 with TRBJ1-1; the D is unclear. Per germline, CDR1 ENHRY and CDR2 SYGVKD. The CDR3 is 14 residues long. V lost 0 bases and J lost 3, with 8 bases in between. The CDR3 DNA reads as TGTGCCATCAGTGAGTCGGGCGGCCACACTGAAGCTTTCTTT. Encoded protein: CAISESGGHTEAFF.

This rearrangement joins TRBV5-1 to TRBJ1-5, with TRBD1 matching 9 bases. Germline loops: CDR1 SGHRS, CDR2 YFSETQ. The length of the CDR3 is 15 residues. V was pared by 1 base and J by 10 bases, with 9 bases of the junction left unmatched. CDR3 sequence: CASSLTGGASEPQHF. The CDR3 bases are TGCGCCAGCAGCTTGACAGGGGGCGCATCGGAACCCCAGCATTTT.

The chain has TRBV5-1 and TRBJ2-7; 8 positions match TRBD2. Germline loops: CDR1 SGHRS, CDR2 YFSETQ. The CDR3 extends over 16 amino acids. Germline trimming cut 0 bases from V and 0 bases from J; bases unmatched to any gene: 5. CDR3 amino acids: CASSLVGSGSSYEQYF. CDR3 coding DNA: TGCGCCAGCAGCTTGGTTGGGAGCGGGAGCTCCTACGAGCAGTACTTC.

This chain links TRBV6-1 with TRBJ2-3; the match to TRBD1 covers 7 bases. This CDR3 has 16 amino acids. The ends lost 4 bases at V and 2 bases at J; junction bases unmatched: 9. From germline, CDR1 is MNHNS and CDR2 SASEGT. The CDR3 sequence is CASSVREGTATDTQYF. The CDR3 DNA sequence: TGTGCCAGCAGTGTTAGAGAGGGGACAGCCACAGATACGCAGTATTTT.

This sequence joins TRBV5-4 and TRBJ2-7; D may correspond to TRBD1 or TRBD2 (5 bases each). V lost 6 bases to trimming and J lost 6 bases, with 13 bases between them. CDR1 and CDR2 from the germline V gene are SGHNT and YYREEE (reference sequence). The CDR3 has 12 amino acids. CDR3: CASKGPPGEQYF. CDR3 sequence (DNA): TGTGCCAGCAAGGGACCCCCGGGCGAGCAGTACTTC. Full variable domain (missing parts from reference TRBV5-4 and TRBJ2-7): ETGVTQSPTHLIKTRGQQVTLRCSSQSGHNTVSWYQQALGQGPQFIFQYYREEENGRGNFPPRFSGLQFPNYSSELNVNALELDDSALYLCASKGPPGEQYFGPGTRLTVT.